This T cell receptor beta chain is from a study of technical replicates of blood from a handful of donors. Repertoires were generated with immunoSEQ multiplex PCR, while TCRdb's copy carries only in-frame clones and drops some. Of around 63,000 clones in the sample, 95% to 98% were seen once. The CDR3 spans 14 residues. V lost 6 bases and J 1 base, leaving 12 bases between the germline ends. Per the germline V gene, CDR1 is SNHLY and CDR2 is FYNNEI. V usage is TRBV2 and J usage is TRBJ1-1, with a weak D call TRBD1 (6 bases). The TCR originated in a human donor in good health. The sequencing input was T cells isolated from PBMCs. This CDR3 reads CASRRTEKNTEAFF. Written as DNA, the CDR3 is TGTGCCAGCAGAAGGACAGAAAAGAACACTGAAGCTTTCTTT.